The 18 T cell receptor beta chains given below trace back to one sample, sequenced in a study of OX40 agonist ivuxolimab in advanced cancers. The assay was immunoSEQ multiplex PCR, and TCRdb's table has in-frame clones only and misses some. This table has roughly 77,000 clones, 81% appearing once. Sequenced material: CD4+ or CD8+ T cells sorted from blood, taken in a trial of the OX40 agonist ivuxolimab. These receptors originate from an adult with an advanced solid tumor such as melanoma, head and neck, liver or kidney cancer.

The genes are TRBV11-2 and TRBJ2-5; D gene unclear. CDR1 is SGHAT and CDR2 is FQNNGV in the germline V gene. The CDR3 extends over 13 amino acids. V dropped 2 bases and J dropped 4 bases, with 8 bases sitting between them. Written as DNA, the CDR3 is TGTGCCAGCAGCTTATTTTCGCGAGAGACCCAGTACTTC. This translates into CASSLFSRETQYF.

This clone was recorded only once. The rearrangement joins TRBV4-3 to TRBJ1-4, with 8 bases matching TRBD1. Trimming took 2 bases from V and 7 from J; bases not matched to a gene: 6. Germline assignment: CDR1 LGHNA and CDR2 YSLEER. This CDR3 is built from 15 residues. The CDR3 bases are TGCGCCAGCAGCCAACAGACAGGGGCGGGTGAAAAACTGTTTTTT. This sequence encodes CASSQQTGAGEKLFF.

The chain is built from TRBV5-1 and TRBJ2-5, with 7 bases matching TRBD1. Germline CDR1 SGHRS, CDR2 YFSETQ. With 6 bases clipped from V and 4 bases from J, the junction kept 12 bases outside the gene matches. The CDR3 totals 15 residues. CDR3 loop: CASTSLTGSGETQYF. CDR3 DNA sequence: TGCGCCAGCACCTCCTTGACAGGGTCGGGAGAGACCCAGTACTTC.

J is TRBJ2-5 and V is TRBV7-6; no clear D gene. Trimming cost V 5 bases and J 1 base, with 5 bases left between them. The germline V gene encodes CDR1 SGHVS and CDR2 FNYEAQ. CDR3 length: 12 residues. CDR3 nucleotide sequence: TGTGCCAGCAGCCCCATCCAAGAGACCCAGTACTTC. Amino acid sequence: CASSPIQETQYF.

The chain couples TRBV20-1 to TRBJ2-7; no clear D gene. The CDR3 is 11 residues long. Trimming cost V 6 bases and J 0 bases, with 6 bases left between them. Germline V lookup: CDR1 DFQATT, CDR2 SNEGSKA (reference sequence). CDR3 region: CSATLSYEQYF. The CDR3 DNA reads TGCAGTGCCACACTCTCCTACGAGCAGTACTTC.

This clone was detected only once. The chain couples TRBV19 to TRBJ2-1; 10 nucleotides line up with TRBD2. Germline V gives CDR1 LNHDA, CDR2 SQIVND (reference sequence). There are 16 residues in the CDR3. The V segment lost 1 base and the J segment 9 bases; nucleotides outside the gene matches: 9. In DNA form, the CDR3 reads TGTGCCAGTAGTATAGTTCTAGCGGGGGACGGTGGTGAGCAGTTCTTC. Its translation: CASSIVLAGDGGEQFF.

The chain is built from TRBV7-2 and TRBJ1-6, with TRBD1 matching 7 bases. The germline V gene has CDR1 SGHTA and CDR2 FQGNSA. CDR3 length equals 16 residues. Trimming cost V 2 bases and J 4 bases; bases outside gene matches: 5. The CDR3 DNA reads TGTGCCAGCAGCTTACCGGGACAGAGATATAATTCACCCCTCCACTTT. It codes for CASSLPGQRYNSPLHF.

This clone occurred a few times. V and J are TRBV19 and TRBJ1-5; D is undetermined. The CDR3 consists of 13 residues. The germline V gene encodes CDR1 LNHDA and CDR2 SQIVND (reference sequence). V lost 3 bases and J lost 4, with 7 bases in between. As DNA, the CDR3 is TGTGCCAGTAGTATCCTTGAGAATCAGCCCCAGCATTTT. Translated, it gives CASSILENQPQHF.

The J gene is TRBJ1-2, the V gene TRBV6-1; D possibly corresponds to TRBD1 (5 bases). The CDR3 length is 12 residues. Per the germline V gene, CDR1 is MNHNS and CDR2 is SASEGT. Trimming took off 3 bases at V and 8 bases at J, with 10 bases between the two ends. CDR3 loop: CASSDRTTGYTF. CDR3 DNA: TGTGCCAGCAGTGATCGGACAACCGGCTACACCTTC.

The chain has TRBV6-5 and TRBJ1-1; D is uncertain. The CDR3 is made up of 13 amino acids. Trimming took 2 bases from V and 2 from J, leaving 6 bases between them. The germline gives CDR1 MNHEY, CDR2 SVGAGI. CDR3 amino acids: CASSYDLNTEAFF. For the CDR3, the DNA is TGTGCCAGCAGTTACGACCTAAACACTGAAGCTTTCTTT.

The chain couples TRBV19 to TRBJ1-2; D perhaps matches TRBD1 (6 bases). Germline V gene data show CDR1 as LNHDA and CDR2 as SQIVND (reference sequence). The CDR3 is made up of 14 amino acids. Trimming cost V 8 bases and J 3 bases, with 16 bases left between them. CDR3 sequence reads: CASRLGATYYGYTF. Here the CDR3 DNA reads TGTGCCAGTCGTCTGGGGGCCACTTACTATGGCTACACCTTC.

This clone has a handful of counts. V usage is TRBV7-3 and J usage is TRBJ2-1; 8 bases line up with TRBD2. Germline assignment: CDR1 SGHTA and CDR2 FQGTGA. This CDR3 spans 15 amino acids. The V gene end was trimmed by 6 bases and the J gene end by 3 bases; junction bases not matched to a gene: 7. CDR3 sequence reads: CASSQSGSNYNEQFF. The CDR3 bases are TGTGCCAGCAGTCAAAGCGGGAGTAACTACAATGAGCAGTTCTTC. The variable domain in full, with the rest retrieved from reference TRBV7-3 and TRBJ2-1, is GAGVSQTPSNKVTEKGKYVELRCDPISGHTALYWYRQSLGQGPEFLIYFQGTGAADDSGLPNDRFFAVRPEGSVSTLKIQRTERGDSAVYLCASSQSGSNYNEQFFGPGTRLTVL.

The chain joins TRBV7-9 to TRBJ2-1; TRBD2 matches 11 bases. The CDR3 totals 15 residues. Germline V gene lookup returns CDR1 SEHNR and CDR2 FQNEAQ (reference sequence). Trimming took 6 bases from V and 5 from J; bases not matched to a gene: 6. The CDR3 here is CASSFSGRGDNEQFF. The CDR3, as DNA: TGTGCCAGCAGTTTTAGCGGGAGGGGAGACAATGAGCAGTTCTTC.

This clone appeared once. J is TRBJ1-2 and V is TRBV6-1, with D possibly being TRBD1 (5 bases). The germline V and J ends were trimmed by 5 bases and 8 bases, with 15 bases remaining between them. The CDR3 covers 13 residues. The V gene's germline CDR1 is MNHNS and CDR2 SASEGT. CDR3 protein: CASSRGGFDGYTF. The CDR3 DNA sequence: TGTGCCAGCAGTCGGGGGGGTTTTGACGGCTACACCTTC.

CDR3 sequence: CASSYRTDTQYF. In nucleotides, the CDR3 is TGCGCCAGCAGCTACAGGACAGATACGCAGTATTTT. This rearrangement joins TRBV5-1 to TRBJ2-3; D might be TRBD1 (5 bases). The CDR3 totals 12 residues. CDR1 is SGHRS, CDR2 YFSETQ, per germline. V lost 3 bases to trimming and J lost 3 bases, with 5 bases between them.

Written as DNA, the CDR3 is TGCGCCAGCAGCCAAGTAGGAGGTGGGGTGTATTGGGCTTTCTTT. Translating gives CASSQVGGGVYWAFF. This sequence joins TRBV4-1 and TRBJ1-1; D gene uncertain. This CDR3 region has 15 residues. Trimming took 1 base from V and 11 from J, leaving 20 bases between them. Per germline, CDR1 MGHRA and CDR2 YSYEKL.

The genes are TRBV5-1 and TRBJ2-5; D remains unclear. Deletions cut 0 bases from V and 0 bases from J, with 9 bases between. Per germline, CDR1 SGHRS and CDR2 YFSETQ. The CDR3 extends over 15 amino acids. DNA for the CDR3: TGCGCCAGCAGCTTGGCCGCCGTGTACCAAGAGACCCAGTACTTC. It yields the protein CASSLAAVYQETQYF.

The CDR3 sequence is CASSRQGSRETQYF. The CDR3 coding sequence is TGTGCCAGCAGCCGACAGGGGTCTCGGGAGACCCAGTACTTC. The rearrangement links TRBV6-5 to TRBJ2-5; 8 nucleotides match TRBD1. Germline CDR1 and CDR2: MNHEY and SVGAGI. The J segment lost 5 bases and the V segment lost 6 bases, leaving 8 bases of the junction unmatched. The CDR3 contains 14 residues.